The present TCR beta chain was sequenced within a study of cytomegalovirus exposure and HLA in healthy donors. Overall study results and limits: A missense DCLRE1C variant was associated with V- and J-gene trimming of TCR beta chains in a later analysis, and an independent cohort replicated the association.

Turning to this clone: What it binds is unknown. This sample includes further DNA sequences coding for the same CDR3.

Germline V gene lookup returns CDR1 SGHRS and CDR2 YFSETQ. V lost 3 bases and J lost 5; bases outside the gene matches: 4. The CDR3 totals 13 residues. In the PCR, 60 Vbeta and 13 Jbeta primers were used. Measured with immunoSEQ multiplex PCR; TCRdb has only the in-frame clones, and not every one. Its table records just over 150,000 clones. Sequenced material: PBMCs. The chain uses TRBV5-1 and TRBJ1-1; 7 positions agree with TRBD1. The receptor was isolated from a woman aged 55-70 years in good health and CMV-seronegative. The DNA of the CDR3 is TGCGCCAGCAGCTCTACAGGGGTTACTGAAGCTTTCTTT. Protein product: CASSSTGVTEAFF.